The entry below describes one TCR beta chain. The data are from a study of CD8+CD57+ T cells in acquired aplastic anemia. Patients chosen for sequencing had shown CD8+CD57+ cell expansion by flow cytometry. Investigators profiled TCR beta VDJ and CDR3 from genomic DNA template. TCRdb reprocessed the reads via MiXCR and lists one record per CDR3 protein. The data contain roughly 98,000 distinct CDR3 sequences, around 70% of them singletons. Trimming pared 6 bases from V and 6 bases from J, leaving 12 bases between. The CDR3 is 12 amino acids. This sequence was found in a human donor with aplastic anemia. The material sequenced was sorted CD4+, CD8+, or CD8+CD57+ T cells (not recorded which) from PBMCs. The chain combines TRBV12-3 or TRBV12-4 with TRBJ2-7; D not certain. CDR3 nucleotides: TGTGCCAGCAGCGAAGATCGTAGCGAGCAGTACTTC. This encodes CASSEDRSEQYF.